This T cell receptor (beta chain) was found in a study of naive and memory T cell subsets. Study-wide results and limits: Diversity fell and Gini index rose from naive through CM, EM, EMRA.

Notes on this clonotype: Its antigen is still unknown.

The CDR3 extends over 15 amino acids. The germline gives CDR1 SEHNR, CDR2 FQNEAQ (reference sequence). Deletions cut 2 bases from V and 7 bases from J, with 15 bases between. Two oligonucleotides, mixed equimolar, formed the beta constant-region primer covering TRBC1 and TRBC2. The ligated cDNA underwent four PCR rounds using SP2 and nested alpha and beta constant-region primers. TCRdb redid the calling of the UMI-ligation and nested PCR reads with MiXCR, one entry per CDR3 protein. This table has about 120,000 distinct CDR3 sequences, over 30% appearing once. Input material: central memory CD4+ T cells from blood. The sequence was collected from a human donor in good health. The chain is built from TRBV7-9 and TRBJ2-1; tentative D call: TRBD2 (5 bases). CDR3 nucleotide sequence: TGTGCCAGCAGCTTATCCCGGACTCAGCAGAATGAGCAGTTCTTC. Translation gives CASSLSRTQQNEQFF.